Sequencing of this T cell receptor beta chain was carried out in a study of blood T cells in healthy people across ages. Broader study findings: Expanded clonotype shifts may have been confounded, as the donors had an unknown CMV status.

Then a second PCR, running roughly 7 to 11 cycles, was carried out with a sample-barcoded 5' primer and a J-beta primer mix. Each TCR beta cDNA got a 12-nucleotide random molecular identifier. TCRdb independently ran MiXCR on the 5' RACE reads; one entry per CDR3 protein. This table holds hundreds of thousands of distinct CDR3 sequences, roughly 30% found once. A word on this clonotype: The antigen remains unidentified. A read error may account for a junction end that differs from germline.

The CDR3 length is 15 residues. Germline CDR1 is MNHEY and CDR2 is SVGAGI. Sequenced sample: blood. This TCR was sampled from a woman older than 75 in good health. The chain combines TRBV6-5 with TRBJ1-2; 7 bases line up with TRBD1. The DNA of the CDR3 is TGTGCCAGCAGTTCAACAGGGGCGCCATACTATGACTACACCTTC. Protein: CASSSTGAPYYDYTF.